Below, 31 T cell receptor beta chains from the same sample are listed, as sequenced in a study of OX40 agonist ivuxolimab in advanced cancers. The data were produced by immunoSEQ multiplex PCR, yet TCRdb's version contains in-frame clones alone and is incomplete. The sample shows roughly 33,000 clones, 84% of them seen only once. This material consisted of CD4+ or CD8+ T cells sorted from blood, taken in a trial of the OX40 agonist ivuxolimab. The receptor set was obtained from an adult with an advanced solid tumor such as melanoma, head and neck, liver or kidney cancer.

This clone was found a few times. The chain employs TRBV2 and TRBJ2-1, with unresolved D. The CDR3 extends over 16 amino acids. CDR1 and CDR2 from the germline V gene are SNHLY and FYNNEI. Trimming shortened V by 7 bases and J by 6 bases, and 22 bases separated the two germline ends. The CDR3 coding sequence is TGTGCCAGCATTAGTAGACGGAGATGGGAATCCAATGAGCAGTTCTTC. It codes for CASISRRRWESNEQFF.

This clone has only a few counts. In DNA form, the CDR3 reads TGTGCCAGCAGCTTAGGGACAACGGTGGATGAAAAACTGTTTTTT. Amino acids: CASSLGTTVDEKLFF. This chain links TRBV11-2 with TRBJ1-4; weak D call: TRBD1 (5 bases). With 1 base removed from V and 6 bases from J, the gap between germline ends came to 12 bases. CDR1 SGHAT and CDR2 FQNNGV come from the germline V gene. The CDR3 consists of 15 residues.

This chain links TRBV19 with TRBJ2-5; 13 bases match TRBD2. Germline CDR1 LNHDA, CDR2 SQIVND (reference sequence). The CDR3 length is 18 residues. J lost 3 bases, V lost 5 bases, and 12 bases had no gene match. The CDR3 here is CASSRWTSGRGLEETQYF. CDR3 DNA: TGTGCCAGTAGTCGGTGGACTAGCGGGAGAGGGCTTGAAGAGACCCAGTACTTC. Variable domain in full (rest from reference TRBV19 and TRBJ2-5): DGGITQSPKYLFRKEGQNVTLSCEQNLNHDAMYWYRQDPGQGLRLIYYSQIVNDFQKGDIAEGYSVSREKKESFPLTVTSAQKNPTAFYLCASSRWTSGRGLEETQYFGPGTRLLVL.

The CDR3 spells CASSTRDHTDTQYF. In DNA form, the CDR3 reads TGTGCCAGCAGCACCCGGGACCACACAGATACGCAGTATTTT. The chain uses TRBV9 and TRBJ2-3; D assignment may be TRBD1 or TRBD2 (5 bases each). This CDR3 is 14 amino acids long. Germline V gene sequence: CDR1 SGDLS, CDR2 YYNGEE. V was shortened by 4 bases and J by 2 bases, with 11 bases between the two germline ends.

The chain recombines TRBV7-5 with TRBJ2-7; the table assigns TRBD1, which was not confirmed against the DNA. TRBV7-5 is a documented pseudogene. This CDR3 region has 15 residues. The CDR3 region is CARSLASGQGYEQYF. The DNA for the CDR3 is TGTGCCAGAAGCTTAGCATCAGGACAGGGCTACGAGCAGTACTTC.

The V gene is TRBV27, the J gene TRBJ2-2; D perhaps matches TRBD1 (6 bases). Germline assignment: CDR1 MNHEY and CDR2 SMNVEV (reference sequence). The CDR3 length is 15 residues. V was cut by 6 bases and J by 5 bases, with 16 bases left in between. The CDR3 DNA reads TGTGCCAGCAGCCCAGGGGAAGGTTTTACCGGGGAGCTGTTTTTT. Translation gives CASSPGEGFTGELFF.

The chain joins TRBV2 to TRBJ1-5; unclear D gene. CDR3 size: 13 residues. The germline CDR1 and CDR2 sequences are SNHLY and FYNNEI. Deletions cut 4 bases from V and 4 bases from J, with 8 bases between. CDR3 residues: CASSGSGNQPQHF. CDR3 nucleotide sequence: TGTGCCAGCAGTGGATCAGGAAATCAGCCCCAGCATTTT. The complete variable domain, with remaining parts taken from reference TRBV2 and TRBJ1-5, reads EPEVTQTPSHQVTQMGQEVILRCVPISNHLYFYWYRQILGQKVEFLVSFYNNEISEKSEIFDDQFSVERPDGSNFTLKIRSTKLEDSAMYFCASSGSGNQPQHFGDGTRLSIL.

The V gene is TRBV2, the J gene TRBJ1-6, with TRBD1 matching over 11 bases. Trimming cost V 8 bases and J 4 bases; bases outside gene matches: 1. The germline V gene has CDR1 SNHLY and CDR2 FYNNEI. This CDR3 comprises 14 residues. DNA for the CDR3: TGTGCCAGCGGACAGGGGGCATATAATTCACCCCTCCACTTT. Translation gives CASGQGAYNSPLHF.

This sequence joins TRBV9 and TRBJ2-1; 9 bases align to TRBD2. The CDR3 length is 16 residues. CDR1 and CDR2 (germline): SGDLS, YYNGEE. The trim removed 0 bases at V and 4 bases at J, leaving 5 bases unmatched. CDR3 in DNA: TGTGCCAGCAGCGTAGTGTCTAGCGGGGTATACAATGAGCAGTTCTTC. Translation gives CASSVVSSGVYNEQFF. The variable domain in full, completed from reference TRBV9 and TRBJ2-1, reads DSGVTQTPKHLITATGQRVTLRCSPRSGDLSVYWYQQSLDQGLQFLIQYYNGEERAKGNILERFSAQQFPDLHSELNLSSLELGDSALYFCASSVVSSGVYNEQFFGPGTRLTVL.

In DNA form, the CDR3 reads TGTGCCAGTAGTATTGGTCTAGAAGGCGAGCAGTACTTC. As protein: CASSIGLEGEQYF. V is TRBV19 and J is TRBJ2-7; no definite D call. This CDR3 has 13 amino acids. The germline V gene has CDR1 LNHDA and CDR2 SQIVND (reference sequence). V was pared by 3 bases and J by 6 bases, with 12 bases between.

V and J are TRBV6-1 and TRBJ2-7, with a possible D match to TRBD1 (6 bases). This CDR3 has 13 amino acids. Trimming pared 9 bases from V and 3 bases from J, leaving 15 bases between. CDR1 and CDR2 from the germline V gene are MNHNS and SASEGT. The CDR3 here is CASRQAAYYEQYF. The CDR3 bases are TGTGCCAGTCGACAGGCGGCCTACTACGAGCAGTACTTC.

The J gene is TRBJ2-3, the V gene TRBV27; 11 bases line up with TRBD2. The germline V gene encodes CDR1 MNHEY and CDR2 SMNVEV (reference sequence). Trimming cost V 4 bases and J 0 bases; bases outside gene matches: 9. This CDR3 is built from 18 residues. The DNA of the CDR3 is TGTGCCAGCAGTTCCGTAGCGGGAGGGTCCACTAGCACAGATACGCAGTATTTT. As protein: CASSSVAGGSTSTDTQYF.

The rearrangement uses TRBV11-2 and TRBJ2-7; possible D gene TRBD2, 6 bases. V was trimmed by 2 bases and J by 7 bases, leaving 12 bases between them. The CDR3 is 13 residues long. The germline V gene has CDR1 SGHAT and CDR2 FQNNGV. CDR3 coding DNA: TGTGCCAGCAGCTTATTTCGGGAGCTTGAGCAGTACTTC. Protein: CASSLFRELEQYF.

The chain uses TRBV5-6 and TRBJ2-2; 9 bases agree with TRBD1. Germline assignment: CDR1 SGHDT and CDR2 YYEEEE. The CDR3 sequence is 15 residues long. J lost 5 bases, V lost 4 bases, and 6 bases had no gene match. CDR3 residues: CASSKNRGRTGELFF. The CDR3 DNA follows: TGTGCCAGCAGCAAAAACAGGGGGCGGACCGGGGAGCTGTTTTTT.

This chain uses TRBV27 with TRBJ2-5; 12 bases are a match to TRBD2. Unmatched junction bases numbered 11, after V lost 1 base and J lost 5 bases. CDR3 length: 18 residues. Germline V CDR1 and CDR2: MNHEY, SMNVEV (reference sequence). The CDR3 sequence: CASSLYPQGLAGRETQYF. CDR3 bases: TGTGCCAGCAGTTTATACCCCCAAGGACTAGCGGGACGGGAGACCCAGTACTTC.

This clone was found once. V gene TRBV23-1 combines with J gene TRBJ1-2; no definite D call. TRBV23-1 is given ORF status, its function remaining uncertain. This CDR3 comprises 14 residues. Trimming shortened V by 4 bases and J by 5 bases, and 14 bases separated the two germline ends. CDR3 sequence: CASSRPTTLYGYTF. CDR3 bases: TGCGCCAGCAGTCGGCCGACGACGCTGTATGGCTACACCTTC.

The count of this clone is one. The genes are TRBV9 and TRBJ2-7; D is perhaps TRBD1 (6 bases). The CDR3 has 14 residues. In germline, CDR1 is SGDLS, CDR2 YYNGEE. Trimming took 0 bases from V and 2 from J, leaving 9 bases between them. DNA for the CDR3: TGTGCCAGCAGCGTAGAAACAGGGACCTACGAGCAGTACTTC. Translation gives CASSVETGTYEQYF.

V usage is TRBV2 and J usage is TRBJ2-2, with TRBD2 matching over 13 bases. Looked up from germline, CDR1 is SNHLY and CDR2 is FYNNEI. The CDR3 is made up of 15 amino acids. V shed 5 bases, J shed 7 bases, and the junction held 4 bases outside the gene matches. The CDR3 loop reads CASSPRTSGSGELFF. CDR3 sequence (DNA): TGTGCCAGCAGTCCGCGGACTAGCGGGAGCGGGGAGCTGTTTTTT. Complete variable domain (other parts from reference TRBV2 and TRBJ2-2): EPEVTQTPSHQVTQMGQEVILRCVPISNHLYFYWYRQILGQKVEFLVSFYNNEISEKSEIFDDQFSVERPDGSNFTLKIRSTKLEDSAMYFCASSPRTSGSGELFFGEGSRLTVL.

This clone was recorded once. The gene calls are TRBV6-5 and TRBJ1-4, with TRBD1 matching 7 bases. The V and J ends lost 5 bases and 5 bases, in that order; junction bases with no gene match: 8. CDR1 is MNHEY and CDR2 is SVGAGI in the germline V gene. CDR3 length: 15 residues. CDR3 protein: CASSRRDRTNEKLFF. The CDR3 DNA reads TGTGCCAGCAGTAGGCGGGACAGAACAAATGAAAAACTGTTTTTT.

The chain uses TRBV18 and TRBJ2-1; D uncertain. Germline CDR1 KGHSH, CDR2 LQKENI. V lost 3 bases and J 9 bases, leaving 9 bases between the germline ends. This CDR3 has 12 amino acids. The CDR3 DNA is TGTGCCAGCTCACCGCAGACTCGTGAGCAGTTCTTC. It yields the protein CASSPQTREQFF. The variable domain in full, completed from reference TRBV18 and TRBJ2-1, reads NAGVMQNPRHLVRRRGQEARLRCSPMKGHSHVYWYRQLPEEGLKFMVYLQKENIIDESGMPKERFSAEFPKEGPSILRIQQVVRGDSAAYFCASSPQTREQFFGPGTRLTVL.

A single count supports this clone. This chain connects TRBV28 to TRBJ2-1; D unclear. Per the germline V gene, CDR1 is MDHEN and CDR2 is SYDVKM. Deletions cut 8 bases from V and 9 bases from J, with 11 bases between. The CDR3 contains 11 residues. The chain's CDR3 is CASGVVLEQFF. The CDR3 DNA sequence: TGTGCCAGCGGAGTGGTCCTTGAGCAGTTCTTC. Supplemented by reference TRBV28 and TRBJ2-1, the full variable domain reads DVKVTQSSRYLVKRTGEKVFLECVQDMDHENMFWYRQDPGLGLRLIYFSYDVKMKEKGDIPEGYSVSREKKERFSLILESASTNQTSMYLCASGVVLEQFFGPGTRLTVL.

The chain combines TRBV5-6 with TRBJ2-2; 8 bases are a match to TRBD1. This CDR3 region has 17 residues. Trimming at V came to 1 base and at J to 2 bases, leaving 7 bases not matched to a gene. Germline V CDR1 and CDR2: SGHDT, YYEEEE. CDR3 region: CASSLLPGQGNTGELFF. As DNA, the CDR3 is TGTGCCAGCAGCTTGCTTCCCGGACAGGGTAACACCGGGGAGCTGTTTTTT.

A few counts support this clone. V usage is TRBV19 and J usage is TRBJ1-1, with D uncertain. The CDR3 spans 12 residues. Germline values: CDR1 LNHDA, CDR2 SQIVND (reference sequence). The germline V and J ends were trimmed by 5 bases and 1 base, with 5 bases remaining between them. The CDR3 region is CASSFSNTEAFF. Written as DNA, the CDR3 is TGTGCCAGTAGTTTCTCGAACACTGAAGCTTTCTTT.

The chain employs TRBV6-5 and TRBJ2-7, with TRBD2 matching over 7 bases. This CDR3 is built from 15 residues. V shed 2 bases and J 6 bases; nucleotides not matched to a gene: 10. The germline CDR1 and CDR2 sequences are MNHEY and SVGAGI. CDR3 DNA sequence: TGTGCCAGCAGTTACGGGTCTAGGCGCGGGGGCGAGCAGTACTTC. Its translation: CASSYGSRRGGEQYF.

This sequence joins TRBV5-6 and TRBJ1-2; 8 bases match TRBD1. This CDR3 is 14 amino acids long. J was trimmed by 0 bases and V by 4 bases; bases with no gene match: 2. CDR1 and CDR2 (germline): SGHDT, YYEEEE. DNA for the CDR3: TGTGCCAGCAGCACGGGACAGGCTAACTATGGCTACACCTTC. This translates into CASSTGQANYGYTF.

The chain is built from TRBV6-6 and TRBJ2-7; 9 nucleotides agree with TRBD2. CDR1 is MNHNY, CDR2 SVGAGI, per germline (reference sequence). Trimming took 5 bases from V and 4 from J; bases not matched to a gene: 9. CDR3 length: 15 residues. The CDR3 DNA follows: TGTGCCAGCAGTGGAACGGGACTAGCAAATTACGAGCAGTACTTC. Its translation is CASSGTGLANYEQYF.

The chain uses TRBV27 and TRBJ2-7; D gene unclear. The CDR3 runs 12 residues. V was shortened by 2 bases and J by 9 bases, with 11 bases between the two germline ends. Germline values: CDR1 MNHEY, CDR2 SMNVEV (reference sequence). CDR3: CASSLPFSRQYF. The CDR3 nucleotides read TGTGCCAGCAGTTTACCCTTTAGTAGGCAGTACTTC.

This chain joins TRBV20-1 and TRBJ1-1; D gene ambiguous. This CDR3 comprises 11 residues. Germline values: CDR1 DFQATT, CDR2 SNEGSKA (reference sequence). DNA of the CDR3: TGCGGCACTGGCCCGAACACTGAAGCTTTCTTT. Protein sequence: CGTGPNTEAFF.

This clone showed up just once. The chain's CDR3 is CASSSSYAGMNQPQHF. CDR3 coding DNA: TGTGCCAGCAGCTCCAGCTACGCGGGAATGAATCAGCCCCAGCATTTT. This chain links TRBV4-2 with TRBJ1-5; D ambiguous. Per germline, CDR1 LGHNA and CDR2 YNFKEQ. The CDR3 length is 16 residues. V gave up 5 bases and J gave up 4 bases, with 18 bases separating them.

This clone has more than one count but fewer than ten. CDR3 residues: CASSFGTEVYGYTF. In nucleotides, the CDR3 is TGTGCCAGCAGTTTCGGGACAGAGGTCTATGGCTACACCTTC. The chain links TRBV28 to TRBJ1-2; the match to TRBD1 covers 7 bases. Unmatched junction bases numbered 5, after V lost 3 bases and J lost 4 bases. Germline V gives CDR1 MDHEN, CDR2 SYDVKM. The CDR3 length is 14 residues.

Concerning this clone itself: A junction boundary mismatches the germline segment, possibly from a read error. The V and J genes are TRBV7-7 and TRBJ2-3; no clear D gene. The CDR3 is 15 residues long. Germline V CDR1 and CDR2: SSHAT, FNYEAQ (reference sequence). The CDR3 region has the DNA TGTGCTAGCAGCTTAATGGCCGGTCCCACAGATACGCAGTATTTT. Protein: CASSLMAGPTDTQYF.